These 27 T cell receptor beta chains came from one sample sequenced in a study of control samples from healthy donors and cancer patients. Measured with immunoSEQ multiplex PCR; TCRdb has only the in-frame clones, and not every one. The sample carries about 150,000 clones, roughly 90% recorded once. The sequencing sample was made of blood. All receptors come from a man younger than 40 in good health.

The chain combines TRBV7-2 with TRBJ1-4; no definite D call. Germline V gives CDR1 SGHTA, CDR2 FQGNSA. V was clipped by 2 bases and J by 0 bases, with 10 bases between them. There are 16 residues in the CDR3. The CDR3 DNA follows: TGTGCCAGCAGCTTAAGGAGTGGAACAACTAATGAAAAACTGTTTTTT. Protein product: CASSLRSGTTNEKLFF.

The V and J genes are TRBV7-2 and TRBJ2-1; no firm D call. Germline CDR1 is SGHTA and CDR2 is FQGNSA. The ends were cut back, 5 bases at V and 3 bases at J, with 14 bases in the middle. The CDR3 extends over 15 amino acids. The CDR3 spells CASSPISAHYNEQFF. CDR3 bases: TGTGCCAGCAGCCCCATCTCAGCGCACTACAATGAGCAGTTCTTC.

This clone has a handful of counts. The rearrangement links TRBV7-2 to TRBJ1-1; D perhaps matches TRBD1 (5 bases). V was cut by 5 bases and J by 1 base, with 14 bases left in between. This CDR3 has 15 residues. CDR1 is SGHTA, CDR2 FQGNSA, per germline. CDR3 bases: TGTGCCAGCAGCCCATGGGGGGGGAAGAACACTGAAGCTTTCTTT. Encoded protein: CASSPWGGKNTEAFF.

This chain links TRBV9 with TRBJ2-7; 11 positions match TRBD2. V shed 2 bases and J 2 bases; nucleotides not matched to a gene: 6. This CDR3 spans 16 amino acids. The germline CDR1 and CDR2 sequences are SGDLS and YYNGEE. CDR3 protein: CASSVTLTSGAYEQYF. The CDR3 DNA reads TGTGCCAGCAGCGTGACCTTGACTAGCGGGGCCTACGAGCAGTACTTC.

This chain uses TRBV6-5 with TRBJ2-5; D gene unclear. CDR3 size: 14 residues. CDR1 and CDR2 from the germline V gene are MNHEY and SVGAGI. V lost 0 bases, J lost 5 bases, and 10 bases lay in between. CDR3: CASSYSRFSETQYF. CDR3 coding DNA: TGTGCCAGCAGTTACTCCAGGTTTTCGGAGACCCAGTACTTC.

This clone was counted a single time. The chain recombines TRBV24-1 with TRBJ1-4; 10 nucleotides match TRBD1. Per the germline V gene, CDR1 is KGHDR and CDR2 is SFDVKD. V lost 4 bases to trimming and J lost 6 bases; unmatched junction nucleotides: 4. There are 15 residues in the CDR3. The CDR3 loop is CATSDPGTGDEKLFF. The CDR3 coding sequence is TGTGCCACCAGTGACCCTGGGACAGGGGATGAAAAACTGTTTTTT.

The CDR3 DNA follows: TGTGCCAGCAGTTCGGACAGGCGAATCTCCTACGAGCAGTACTTC. Protein: CASSSDRRISYEQYF. The chain joins TRBV2 to TRBJ2-7, with TRBD1 matching over 7 bases. The CDR3 consists of 15 residues. CDR1 and CDR2 from the germline V gene are SNHLY and FYNNEI. V shed 5 bases and J 0 bases; nucleotides not matched to a gene: 7.

For the CDR3, the DNA is TGTGCCTGGAAAGACCTGAACAACCCCAATCAGCCCCAGCATTTT. It codes for CAWKDLNNPNQPQHF. The chain is built from TRBV30 and TRBJ1-5; D gene ambiguous. Trimming stripped 4 bases from V and 3 bases from J, with 16 bases between. The CDR3 covers 15 residues. Germline CDR1 GTSNPN, CDR2 SVGIG (reference sequence).

The V and J genes are TRBV4-3 and TRBJ1-4; D not certain. V lost 0 bases and J lost 7, with 12 bases in between. The CDR3 length is 15 residues. Germline lookup yields CDR1 LGHNA and CDR2 YSLEER. The CDR3 coding sequence is TGCGCCAGCAGCCAAGATCGTGGGCACACTGAAAAACTGTTTTTT. Translating gives CASSQDRGHTEKLFF.

The J gene is TRBJ2-7, the V gene TRBV7-9, with TRBD2 matching over 12 bases. The CDR3 loop spans 16 amino acids. With V trimmed by 3 bases and J by 4 bases, 7 bases remained unmatched. The germline V gene encodes CDR1 SEHNR and CDR2 FQNEAQ (reference sequence). CDR3: CASSFLGLAGKYEQYF. For the CDR3, the DNA is TGTGCCAGCAGCTTCTTAGGACTAGCGGGGAAATACGAGCAGTACTTC.

The J gene is TRBJ2-5, the V gene TRBV4-3; TRBD2 might be the D (5 bases). The V end was cut by 1 base, the J end by 9 bases, with 18 bases between. CDR3 size: 15 residues. Looked up from germline, CDR1 is LGHNA and CDR2 is YSLEER. Written as DNA, the CDR3 is TGCGCCAGCAGCCAAGGGCGGTCGGGAAACGGGGCCCAGTACTTC. Its protein product is CASSQGRSGNGAQYF.

The chain couples TRBV6-5 to TRBJ1-1, with D uncertain. The CDR3 extends over 14 amino acids. The V gene's germline CDR1 is MNHEY and CDR2 SVGAGI. V was shortened by 6 bases and J by 1 base, with 12 bases between the two germline ends. This CDR3 reads CASSRPPGNTEAFF. The CDR3 DNA reads as TGTGCCAGCAGCCGACCGCCCGGGAACACTGAAGCTTTCTTT.

This chain joins TRBV5-1 and TRBJ2-7, with TRBD2 as a possible D gene (6 bases). CDR1 is SGHRS and CDR2 is YFSETQ in the germline V gene. Trimming removed 4 bases from V and 0 bases from J, with 11 bases in between. This CDR3 region has 14 residues. CDR3 nucleotide sequence: TGCGCCAGCAGCCAGGGACTGGGCTCCTACGAGCAGTACTTC. It encodes CASSQGLGSYEQYF.

This clone was detected only once. Written as DNA, the CDR3 is TGTGCCACCAGCAGAGGGGTGGCCACTGAAGCTTTCTTT. Amino acid sequence: CATSRGVATEAFF. The chain carries TRBV15 and TRBJ1-1; no clear D gene. CDR3 length: 13 residues. The germline V gene encodes CDR1 LNHNV and CDR2 YYDKDF (reference sequence). The germline V and J ends were trimmed by 1 base and 4 bases, with 7 bases remaining between them. The full variable domain, with the rest looked up from reference TRBV15 and TRBJ1-1, is DAMVIQNPRYQVTQFGKPVTLSCSQTLNHNVMYWYQQKSSQAPKLLFHYYDKDFNNEADTPDNFQSRRPNTSFCFLDIRSPGLGDTAMYLCATSRGVATEAFFGQGTRLTVV.

The J gene is TRBJ2-2, the V gene TRBV9, with 12 bases matching TRBD2. The germline gives CDR1 SGDLS, CDR2 YYNGEE. V was clipped by 6 bases and J by 3 bases; unmatched bases: 6. CDR3 length equals 16 residues. In DNA form, the CDR3 reads TGTGCCAGCACCGCGACTAGCGGGGGTCACACCGGGGAGCTGTTTTTT. Protein product: CASTATSGGHTGELFF.

The J gene is TRBJ1-1, the V gene TRBV6-2 or TRBV6-3; D not certain. CDR1 and CDR2 (germline): MNHEY, SVGEGT. This CDR3 comprises 14 residues. The V gene lost 5 bases and the J gene lost 0 bases, with 10 bases spanning the gap. The CDR3 nucleotides read TGTGCCAGCAGTCTTGGCGGACTGAACACTGAAGCTTTCTTT. It specifies CASSLGGLNTEAFF.

The rearrangement joins TRBV12-2 to TRBJ2-7. TRBV12-2 has pseudogene status. The CDR3 totals 17 residues. The CDR3 region is CASRLAYKGCAMDEQYF. The CDR3 bases are TGTGCAAGTCGCTTAGCGTACAAGGGTTGCGCTATGGACGAGCAGTACTTC.

This chain connects TRBV6-2 or TRBV6-3 to TRBJ2-7; no clear D gene. Trimming took off 4 bases at V and 3 bases at J, with 19 bases between the two ends. Germline V CDR1 and CDR2: MNHEY, SVGEGT. CDR3 length: 16 residues. CDR3 bases: TGTGCCAGCAGTTCGCGGCGGAGCCCCACCCACTACGAGCAGTACTTC. This translates into CASSSRRSPTHYEQYF.

J is TRBJ2-5 and V is TRBV3-1 (or the pseudogene TRBV3-2); tentative D call: TRBD2 (6 bases). Trimming pared 4 bases from V and 5 bases from J, leaving 20 bases between. Germline V gives CDR1 LGHDT, CDR2 YNNKEL (reference sequence). CDR3 length equals 16 residues. The CDR3 DNA reads TGTGCCAGCAGCCTCGAACCGGGAGTACTGAAGGAGACCCAGTACTTC. Translated, it gives CASSLEPGVLKETQYF.

The genes are TRBV19 and TRBJ1-3; TRBD1 might be the D (5 bases). The CDR3 runs to 12 residues. CDR1 and CDR2 (germline): LNHDA, SQIVND (reference sequence). Trimming cost V 11 bases and J 1 base, with 9 bases left between them. CDR3 amino acids: CAEGTSGNTIYF. CDR3 sequence (DNA): TGTGCCGAGGGGACGTCTGGAAACACCATATATTTT.

The gene calls are TRBV5-6 and TRBJ2-5; the D gene is possibly TRBD2 (6 bases). Germline V gene sequence: CDR1 SGHDT, CDR2 YYEEEE. Trimming took off 0 bases at V and 4 bases at J, with 10 bases between the two ends. The CDR3 length is 14 residues. The CDR3 sequence: CASSLEGGAETQYF. The CDR3 DNA reads TGTGCCAGCAGCTTGGAAGGAGGGGCAGAGACCCAGTACTTC. The whole variable domain, filled in from reference TRBV5-6 and TRBJ2-5, reads DAGVTQSPTHLIKTRGQQVTLRCSPKSGHDTVSWYQQALGQGPQFIFQYYEEEERQRGNFPDRFSGHQFPNYSSELNVNALLLGDSALYLCASSLEGGAETQYFGPGTRLLVL.

The J gene is TRBJ2-4, the V gene TRBV6-1; 15 positions match TRBD2. The CDR3 consists of 19 residues. With V trimmed by 2 bases and J by 0 bases, 5 bases remained unmatched. Germline CDR1 MNHNS, CDR2 SASEGT. CDR3 coding DNA: TGTGCCAGCAGTGAATGGACTAGCGGGAGGGAACTAGCCAAAAACATTCAGTACTTC. This sequence encodes CASSEWTSGRELAKNIQYF.

The V and J genes are TRBV19 and TRBJ1-2; D is possibly TRBD1 (5 bases). This CDR3 comprises 14 residues. Per the germline V gene, CDR1 is LNHDA and CDR2 is SQIVND (reference sequence). V shed 4 bases and J shed 3 bases, with 12 bases lying between them. This CDR3 reads CASSTPGAYYGYTF. The DNA for the CDR3 is TGTGCCAGTAGTACTCCCGGGGCCTACTATGGCTACACCTTC.

V gene TRBV5-4 combines with J gene TRBJ2-1; 13 nucleotides match TRBD2. The CDR3 runs to 17 residues. Germline CDR1 and CDR2: SGHNT and YYREEE (reference sequence). After removal of 2 bases from V and 2 bases from J, the junction contained 4 bases not matched to a gene. CDR3: CASSLTSGGAPYNEQFF. For the CDR3, the DNA is TGTGCCAGCAGCTTAACTAGCGGGGGGGCCCCCTACAATGAGCAGTTCTTC.

The rearrangement joins TRBV7-3 to TRBJ2-6; D might be TRBD2 (6 bases). Germline lookup yields CDR1 SGHTA and CDR2 FQGTGA. The germline V and J ends were trimmed by 2 bases and 2 bases, with 10 bases remaining between them. This CDR3 has 16 residues. In DNA form, the CDR3 reads TGTGCCAGCAGCTTATCCGGGAGTCCTGGGGCCAACGTCCTGACTTTC. Protein product: CASSLSGSPGANVLTF. Drawing the rest from reference TRBV7-3 and TRBJ2-6, the complete variable domain is GAGVSQTPSNKVTEKGKYVELRCDPISGHTALYWYRQSLGQGPEFLIYFQGTGAADDSGLPNDRFFAVRPEGSVSTLKIQRTERGDSAVYLCASSLSGSPGANVLTFGAGSRLTVL.

The chain has TRBV3-1 (or the pseudogene TRBV3-2) and TRBJ2-7, with 7 bases identical to TRBD2. The germline CDR1 and CDR2 sequences are LGHDT and YNNKEL (reference sequence). There are 19 residues in the CDR3. V lost 1 base to trimming and J lost 2 bases; unmatched junction nucleotides: 17. CDR3 DNA: TGTGCCAGCAGCCAAGCCGACTTAGCGGGTTCGAGGGACCCCTACGAGCAGTACTTC. This codes for CASSQADLAGSRDPYEQYF.

The genes are TRBV7-9 and TRBJ2-7; D might be TRBD1 or TRBD2, each matching 5 bases. Trimming removed 0 bases at V and 3 bases at J, with 15 bases between. Germline V CDR1 and CDR2: SEHNR, FQNEAQ (reference sequence). The CDR3 runs to 16 residues. The CDR3 loop reads CASSLALGTLYYEQYF. The CDR3 nucleotides are TGTGCCAGCAGCTTAGCGCTCGGGACGCTCTACTACGAGCAGTACTTC.